This T cell receptor beta chain comes out of a study of naive and memory T cell subsets. Germline CDR1 and CDR2: SGHKS and YYEKEE (reference sequence). The CDR3 covers 12 residues. The V gene lost 2 bases and the J gene lost 8 bases, with 10 bases spanning the gap. Two oligonucleotides, mixed equimolar, formed the beta constant-region primer covering TRBC1 and TRBC2. The ligated cDNA underwent four PCR rounds using SP2 and nested alpha and beta constant-region primers. A single record per CDR3 protein comes from TCRdb applying MiXCR to the UMI-ligation and nested PCR reads. The sample shows approximately 82,000 distinct CDR3 sequences, roughly 7.3% of them seen only once. Cells stained for CD3, CD4, CD8, CD45RA, CD27 and viability were sorted into four CD45RA/CD27 subsets. This clonotype has more than one count but fewer than ten.

This TCR came from a human donor in good health. The sample taken for sequencing was central memory CD4+ T cells from blood. The chain employs TRBV5-5 and TRBJ1-1; D is unclear. The CDR3 loop reads CASSLSRREAFF. The CDR3 DNA is TGTGCCAGCAGCTTATCCCGCCGAGAAGCTTTCTTT.